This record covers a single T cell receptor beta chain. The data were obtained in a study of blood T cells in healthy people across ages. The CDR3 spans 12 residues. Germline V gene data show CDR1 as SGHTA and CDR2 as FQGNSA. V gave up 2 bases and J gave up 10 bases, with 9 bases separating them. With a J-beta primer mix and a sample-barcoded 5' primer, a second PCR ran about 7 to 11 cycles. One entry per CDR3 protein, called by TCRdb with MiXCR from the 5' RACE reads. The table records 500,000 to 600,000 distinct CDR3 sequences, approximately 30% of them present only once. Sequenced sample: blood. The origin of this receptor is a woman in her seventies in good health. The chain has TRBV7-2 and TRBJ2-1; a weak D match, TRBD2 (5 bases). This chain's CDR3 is CASSLNRGEQFF. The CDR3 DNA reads TGTGCCAGCAGCTTAAATCGGGGAGAGCAGTTCTTC. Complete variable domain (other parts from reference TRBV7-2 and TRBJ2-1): GAGVSQSPSNKVTEKGKDVELRCDPISGHTALYWYRQSLGQGLEFLIYFQGNSAPDKSGLPSDRFSAERTGGSVSTLTIQRTQQEDSAVYLCASSLNRGEQFFGPGTRLTVL.